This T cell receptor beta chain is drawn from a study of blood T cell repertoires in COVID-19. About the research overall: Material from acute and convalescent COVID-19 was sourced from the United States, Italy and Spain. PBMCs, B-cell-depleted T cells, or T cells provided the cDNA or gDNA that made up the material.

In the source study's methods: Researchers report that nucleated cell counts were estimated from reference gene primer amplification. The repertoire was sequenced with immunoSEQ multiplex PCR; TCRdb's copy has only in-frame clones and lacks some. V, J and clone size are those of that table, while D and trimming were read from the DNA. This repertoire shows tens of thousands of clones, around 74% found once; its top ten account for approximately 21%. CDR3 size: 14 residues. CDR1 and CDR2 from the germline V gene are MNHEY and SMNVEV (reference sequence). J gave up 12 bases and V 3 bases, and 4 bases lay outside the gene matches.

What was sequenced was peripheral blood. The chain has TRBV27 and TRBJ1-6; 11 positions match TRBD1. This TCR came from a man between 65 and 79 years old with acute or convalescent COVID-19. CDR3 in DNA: TGTGCCAGCAGTTTTCGGACAGGGGGCGAACCCCTCCACTTT. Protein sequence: CASSFRTGGEPLHF.